The entry that follows covers one T cell receptor (beta chain) sequence. The sample comes from a study of Ad26.COV2.S vaccination and SARS-CoV-2 variants. The V segment lost 2 bases and the J segment 2 bases; nucleotides outside the gene matches: 8. The CDR3 spans 17 residues. From germline, CDR1 is GTSNPN and CDR2 SVGIG (reference sequence). Indicated treatment: about 20 received Ad26.COV2.S at low or high dose, single or two shots; 5 received placebo; per-sample allocation not given. Sample collection was performed on day 63 after the first vaccine or placebo injection. Profiling relied on immunoSEQ multiplex PCR, and the TCRdb table lists in-frame clones only, not all of them. The sample carries fewer than 500,000 clones, 85% to 90% recorded once.

Sequenced here: peripheral blood, sampled in a trial of Ad26.COV2.S vaccine versus placebo. The chain is built from TRBV30 and TRBJ2-7, with TRBD2 identical over 14 bases. The clonotype originates from a person aged 18 to 65 who received the Ad26.COV2.S COVID-19 vaccine or a placebo. As DNA, the CDR3 is TGTGCCTGGAGTCCGGGACTAGCGGGAGATTCCACCTACGAGCAGTACGTC. Residues: CAWSPGLAGDSTYEQYV.